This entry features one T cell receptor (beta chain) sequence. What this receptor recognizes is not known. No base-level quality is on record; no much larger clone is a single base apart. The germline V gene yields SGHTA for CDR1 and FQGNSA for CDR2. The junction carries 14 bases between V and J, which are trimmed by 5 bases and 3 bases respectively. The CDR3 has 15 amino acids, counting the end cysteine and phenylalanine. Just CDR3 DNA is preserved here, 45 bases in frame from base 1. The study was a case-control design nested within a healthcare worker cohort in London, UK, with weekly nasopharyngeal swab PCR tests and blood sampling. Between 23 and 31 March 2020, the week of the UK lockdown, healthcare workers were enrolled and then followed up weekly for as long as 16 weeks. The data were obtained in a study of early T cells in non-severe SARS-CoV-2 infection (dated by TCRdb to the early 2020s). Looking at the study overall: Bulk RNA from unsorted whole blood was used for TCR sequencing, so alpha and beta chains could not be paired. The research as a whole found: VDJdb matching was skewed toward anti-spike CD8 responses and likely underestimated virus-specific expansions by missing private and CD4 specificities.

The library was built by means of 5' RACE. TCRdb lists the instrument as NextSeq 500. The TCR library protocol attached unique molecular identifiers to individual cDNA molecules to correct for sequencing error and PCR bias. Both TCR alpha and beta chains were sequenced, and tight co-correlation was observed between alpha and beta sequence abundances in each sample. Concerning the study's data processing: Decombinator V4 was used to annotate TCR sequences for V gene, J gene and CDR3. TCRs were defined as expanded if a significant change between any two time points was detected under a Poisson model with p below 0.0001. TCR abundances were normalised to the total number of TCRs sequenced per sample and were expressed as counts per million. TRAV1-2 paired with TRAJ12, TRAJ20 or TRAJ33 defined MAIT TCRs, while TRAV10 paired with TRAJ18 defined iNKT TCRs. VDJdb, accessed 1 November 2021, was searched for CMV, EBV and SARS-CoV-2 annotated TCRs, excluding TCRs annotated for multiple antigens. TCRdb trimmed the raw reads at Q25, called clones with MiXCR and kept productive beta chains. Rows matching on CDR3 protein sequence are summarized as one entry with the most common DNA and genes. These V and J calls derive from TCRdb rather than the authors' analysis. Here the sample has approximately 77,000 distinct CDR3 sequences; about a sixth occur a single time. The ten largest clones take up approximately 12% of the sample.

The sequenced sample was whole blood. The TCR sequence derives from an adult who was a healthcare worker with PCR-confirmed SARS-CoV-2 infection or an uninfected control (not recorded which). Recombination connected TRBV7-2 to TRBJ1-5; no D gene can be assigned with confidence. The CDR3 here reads CASSPGPGYNQPQHF. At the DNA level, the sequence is TGTGCCAGCAGCCCCGGCCCGGGATACAATCAGCCCCAGCATTTT.